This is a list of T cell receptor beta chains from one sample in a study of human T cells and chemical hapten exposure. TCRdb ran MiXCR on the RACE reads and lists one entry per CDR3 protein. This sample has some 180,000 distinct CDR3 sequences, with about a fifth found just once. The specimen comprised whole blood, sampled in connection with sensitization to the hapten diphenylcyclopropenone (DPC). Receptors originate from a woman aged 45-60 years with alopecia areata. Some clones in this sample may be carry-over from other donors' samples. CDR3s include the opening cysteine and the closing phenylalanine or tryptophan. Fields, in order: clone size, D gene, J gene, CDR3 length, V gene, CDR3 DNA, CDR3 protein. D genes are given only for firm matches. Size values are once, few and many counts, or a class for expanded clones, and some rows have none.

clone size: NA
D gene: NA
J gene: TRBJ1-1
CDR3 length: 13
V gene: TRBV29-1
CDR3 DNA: TGCAGCGCTGGCTTGGGGGGGTACACTGAAGCTTTCTTT
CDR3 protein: CSAGLGGYTEAFF

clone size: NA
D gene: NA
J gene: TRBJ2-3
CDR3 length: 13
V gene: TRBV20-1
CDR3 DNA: TGCAGTGCTACCCAACGGGGCACAGATACGCAGTATTTT
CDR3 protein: CSATQRGTDTQYF

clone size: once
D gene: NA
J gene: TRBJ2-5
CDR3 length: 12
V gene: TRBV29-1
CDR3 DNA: TGCAGCGTTGATGACGCGACTCGGACCCAGTACTTC
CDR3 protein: CSVDDATRTQYF

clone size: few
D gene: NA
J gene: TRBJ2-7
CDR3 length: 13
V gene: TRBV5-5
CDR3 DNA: TGTGCCAGCAGCACTGGACATATGTACGAGCAGTACTTC
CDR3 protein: CASSTGHMYEQYF

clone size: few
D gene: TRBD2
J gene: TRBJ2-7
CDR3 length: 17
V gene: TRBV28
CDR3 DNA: TGTGCCAGCAGTCTACCCTCCCTAGCGGGAGTACCCTACGAGCAGTACTTC
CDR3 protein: CASSLPSLAGVPYEQYF

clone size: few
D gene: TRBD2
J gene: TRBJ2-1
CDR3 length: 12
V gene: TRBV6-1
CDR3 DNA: TGTGCCAGCAGTTCATTAGCGGGGCAGCAGTTCTTC
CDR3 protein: CASSSLAGQQFF

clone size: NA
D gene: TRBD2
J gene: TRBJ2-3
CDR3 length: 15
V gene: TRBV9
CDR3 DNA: TGTGCCAGCAGCGTAGATGCGGGAGGCACAGATACGCAGTATTTT
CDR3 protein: CASSVDAGGTDTQYF

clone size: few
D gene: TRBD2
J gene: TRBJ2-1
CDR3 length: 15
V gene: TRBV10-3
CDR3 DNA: TGTGCCATCGGAGCGGGAGGGCCAACTTACAATGAGCAGTTCTTC
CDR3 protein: CAIGAGGPTYNEQFF

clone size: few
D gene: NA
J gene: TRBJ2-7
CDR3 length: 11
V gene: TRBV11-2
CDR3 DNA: TGTGCCAGCAGCCCACCCTACGAGCAGTACTTC
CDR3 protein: CASSPPYEQYF

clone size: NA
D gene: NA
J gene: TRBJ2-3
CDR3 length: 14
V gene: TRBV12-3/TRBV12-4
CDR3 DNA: TGTGCCAGCAGCCTCCAGATAGTTTCCGATACGCAGTATTTT
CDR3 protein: CASSLQIVSDTQYF

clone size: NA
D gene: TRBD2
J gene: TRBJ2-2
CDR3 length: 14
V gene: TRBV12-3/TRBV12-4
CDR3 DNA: TGTGCCAGCAGTTTAACTAGCGGGACCGGGGAGCTGTTTTTT
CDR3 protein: CASSLTSGTGELFF

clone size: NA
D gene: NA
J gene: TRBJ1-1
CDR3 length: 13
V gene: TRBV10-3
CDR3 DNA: TGTGCCATCAGTGTTAAGGCAAACACTGAAGCTTTCTTT
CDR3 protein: CAISVKANTEAFF

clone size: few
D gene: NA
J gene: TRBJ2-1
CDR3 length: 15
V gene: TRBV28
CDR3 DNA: TGTGCCAGCAGTCCCCACGAGGGACCCTACAATGAGCAGTTCTTC
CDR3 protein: CASSPHEGPYNEQFF

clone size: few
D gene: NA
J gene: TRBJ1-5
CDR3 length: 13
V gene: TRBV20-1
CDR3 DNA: TGCAGTGCTATCAGGTATAGCAATCAGCCCCAGCATTTT
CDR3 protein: CSAIRYSNQPQHF

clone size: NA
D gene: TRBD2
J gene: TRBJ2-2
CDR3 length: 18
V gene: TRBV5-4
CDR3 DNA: TGTGCCAGCAGCTCGGGACTAGCCACCGGGGGTGGCACCGGGGAGCTGTTTTTT
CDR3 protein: CASSSGLATGGGTGELFF

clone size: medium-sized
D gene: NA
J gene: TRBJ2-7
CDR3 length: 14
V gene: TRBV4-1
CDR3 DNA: TGCGCCAGCAGACCGGGCTTAGACTCCTACGAGCAGTACTTC
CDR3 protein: CASRPGLDSYEQYF

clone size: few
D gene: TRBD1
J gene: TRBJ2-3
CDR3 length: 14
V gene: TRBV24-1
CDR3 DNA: TGTGCCACCAGTGATGTGGGGACAGGGGATACGCAGTATTTT
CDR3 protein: CATSDVGTGDTQYF

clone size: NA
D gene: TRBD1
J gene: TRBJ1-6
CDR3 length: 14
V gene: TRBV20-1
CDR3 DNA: TGCAGTGCTCGACTTCCAGGGGGTGAGTCACCCCTCCACTTT
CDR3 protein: CSARLPGGESPLHF

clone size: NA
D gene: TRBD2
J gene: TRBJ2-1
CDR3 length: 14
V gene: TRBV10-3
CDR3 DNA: TGTGCCATCAGTGAGGGGACTAGCGGGAATGAGCAGTTCTTC
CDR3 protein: CAISEGTSGNEQFF

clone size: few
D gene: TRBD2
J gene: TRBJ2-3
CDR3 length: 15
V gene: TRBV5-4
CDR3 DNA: TGTGCCAGCAGCTACTCTAGCGGAAGTACAGATACGCAGTATTTT
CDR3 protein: CASSYSSGSTDTQYF

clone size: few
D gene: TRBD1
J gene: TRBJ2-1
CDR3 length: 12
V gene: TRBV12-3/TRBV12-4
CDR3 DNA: TGTGCCAGCAGCTCCGGGACAGGACGCAAGGATTTC
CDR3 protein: CASSSGTGRKDF

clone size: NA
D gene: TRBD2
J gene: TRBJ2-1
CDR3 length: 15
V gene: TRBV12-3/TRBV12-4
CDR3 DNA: TGTGCCAGCAAGAGACCGGGACTACCACACAATGAGCAGTTCTTC
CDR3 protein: CASKRPGLPHNEQFF

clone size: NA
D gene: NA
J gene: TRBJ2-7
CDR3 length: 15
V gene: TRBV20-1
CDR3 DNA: TGCAGTGCTAGAGCGCTGGACGATCCCCTATACGAGCAGTACTTC
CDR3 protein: CSARALDDPLYEQYF

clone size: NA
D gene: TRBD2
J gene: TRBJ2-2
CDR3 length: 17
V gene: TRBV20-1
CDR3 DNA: TGCAGTGCTAGGCCCTCTAGCGGGAGCGGAAACACCGGGGAGCTGTTTTTT
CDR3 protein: CSARPSSGSGNTGELFF

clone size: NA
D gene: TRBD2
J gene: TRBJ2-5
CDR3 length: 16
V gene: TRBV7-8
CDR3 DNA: TGTGCCAGCAGCACAAGGGGACTAGCGGGAGGAGAGACCCAGTACTTC
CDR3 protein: CASSTRGLAGGETQYF

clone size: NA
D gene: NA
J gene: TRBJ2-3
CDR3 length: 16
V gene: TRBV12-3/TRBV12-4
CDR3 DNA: TGTGCCAGCAGTCTGACTAGAGGAGTCGGCACAGATACGCAGTATTTT
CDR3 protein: CASSLTRGVGTDTQYF

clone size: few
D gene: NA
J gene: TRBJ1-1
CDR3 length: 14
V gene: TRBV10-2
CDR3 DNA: TGCGCCAGCAGTGAGACTAAGGGGAACACTGAAGCTTTCTTT
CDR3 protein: CASSETKGNTEAFF

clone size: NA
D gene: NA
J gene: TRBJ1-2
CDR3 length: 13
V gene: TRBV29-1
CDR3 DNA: TGCAGCGTTGAAAGGGGTAGGGGAGGCGGCTACACCTTC
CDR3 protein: CSVERGRGGGYTF

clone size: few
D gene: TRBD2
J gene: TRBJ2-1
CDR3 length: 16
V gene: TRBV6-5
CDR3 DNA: TGTGCCAGCACCCCTAGCGGGAGGGGGTTTCGGAATGAGCAGTTCTTC
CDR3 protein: CASTPSGRGFRNEQFF

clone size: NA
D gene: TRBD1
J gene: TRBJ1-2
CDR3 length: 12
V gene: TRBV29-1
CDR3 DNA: TGCAGCGTTGTTCAAGGGGGCGGCGGCTACACCTTC
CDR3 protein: CSVVQGGGGYTF

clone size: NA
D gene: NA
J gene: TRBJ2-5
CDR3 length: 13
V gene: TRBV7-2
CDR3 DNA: TGTGCCAGCAGTGCCCGCGCACGAGAGACCCAGTACTTC
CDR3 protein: CASSARARETQYF

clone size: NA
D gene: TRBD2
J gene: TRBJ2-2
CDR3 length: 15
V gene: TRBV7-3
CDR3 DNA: TGTGCCAGCAGCCCCCGGGGACTAGAGAATCAAGAGCTGTTTTTT
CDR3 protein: CASSPRGLENQELFF

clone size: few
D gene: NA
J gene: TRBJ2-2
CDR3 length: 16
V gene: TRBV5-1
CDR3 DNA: TGCGCCAGCAGCTTGAAGGGCCTCGGGGGCACCGGGGAGCTGTTTTTT
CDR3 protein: CASSLKGLGGTGELFF

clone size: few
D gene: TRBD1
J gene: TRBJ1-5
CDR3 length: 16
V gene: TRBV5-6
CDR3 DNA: TGTGCCAGCAGCTCGCAGGGGGCTTTCCGCAATCAGCCCCAGCATTTT
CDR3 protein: CASSSQGAFRNQPQHF

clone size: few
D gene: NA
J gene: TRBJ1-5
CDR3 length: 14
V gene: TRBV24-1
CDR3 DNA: TGTGCCACCAGTAACAGGGCTAGCAATCAGCCCCAGCATTTT
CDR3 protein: CATSNRASNQPQHF

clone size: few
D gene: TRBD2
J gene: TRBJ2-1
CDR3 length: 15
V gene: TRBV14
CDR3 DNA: TGTGCCAGCAGCCGCTCTAGCGGGTGGTACAATGAGCAGTTCTTC
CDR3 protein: CASSRSSGWYNEQFF

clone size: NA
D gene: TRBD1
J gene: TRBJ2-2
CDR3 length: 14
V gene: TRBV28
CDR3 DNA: TGTGCCAGCAGGGGACAGACTAACACCGGGGAGCTGTTTTTT
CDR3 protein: CASRGQTNTGELFF

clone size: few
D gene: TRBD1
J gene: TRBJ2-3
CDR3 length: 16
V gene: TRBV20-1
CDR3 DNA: TGCAGTGCTAGAGTCCTAGACAGGGGGCGGCCAGATACGCAGTATTTT
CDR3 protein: CSARVLDRGRPDTQYF

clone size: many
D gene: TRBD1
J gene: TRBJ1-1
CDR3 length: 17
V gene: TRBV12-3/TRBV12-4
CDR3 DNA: TGTGCCAGCAGTCCGGGACAGGGGGCGGTTGGTAACACTGAAGCTTTCTTT
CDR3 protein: CASSPGQGAVGNTEAFF

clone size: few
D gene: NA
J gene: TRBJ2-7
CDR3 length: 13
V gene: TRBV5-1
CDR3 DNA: TGCGCCAGCAGCCAACGGTTTAGGAGCGAGCAGTACTTC
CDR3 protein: CASSQRFRSEQYF

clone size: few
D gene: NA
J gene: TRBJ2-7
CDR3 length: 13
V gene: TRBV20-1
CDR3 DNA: TGCAGTGCTCGGACCGGGCACTCCTACGAGCAGTACTTC
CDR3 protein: CSARTGHSYEQYF

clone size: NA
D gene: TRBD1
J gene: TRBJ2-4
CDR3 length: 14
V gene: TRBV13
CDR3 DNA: TGTGCCAGCAGCTTTTATACAGGGGCGAACATTCAGTACTTC
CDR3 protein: CASSFYTGANIQYF

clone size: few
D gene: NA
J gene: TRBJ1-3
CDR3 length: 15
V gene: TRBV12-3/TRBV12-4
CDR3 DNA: TGTGCCAGCAGCCCGAGACAGGTCCCTGGAAACACCATATATTTT
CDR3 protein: CASSPRQVPGNTIYF